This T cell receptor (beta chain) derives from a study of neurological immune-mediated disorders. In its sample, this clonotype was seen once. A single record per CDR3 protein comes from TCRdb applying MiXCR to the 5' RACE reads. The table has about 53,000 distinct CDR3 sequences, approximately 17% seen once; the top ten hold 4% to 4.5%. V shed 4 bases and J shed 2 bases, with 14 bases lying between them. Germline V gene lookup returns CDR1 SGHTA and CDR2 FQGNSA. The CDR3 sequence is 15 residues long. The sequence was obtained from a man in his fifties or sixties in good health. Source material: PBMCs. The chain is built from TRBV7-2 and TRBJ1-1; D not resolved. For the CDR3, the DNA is TGTGCCAGCAGCTCCTCCTGGGCAACTAACACTGAAGCTTTCTTT. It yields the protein CASSSSWATNTEAFF. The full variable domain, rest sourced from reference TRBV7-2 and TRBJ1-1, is GAGVSQSPSNKVTEKGKDVELRCDPISGHTALYWYRQSLGQGLEFLIYFQGNSAPDKSGLPSDRFSAERTGGSVSTLTIQRTQQEDSAVYLCASSSSWATNTEAFFGQGTRLTVV.